This is a list of T cell receptor beta chains from one sample in a study of blood T cell repertoires in COVID-19. Clones were sequenced by immunoSEQ multiplex PCR, and TCRdb holds only the in-frame ones, with some missing. The sample records tens of thousands of clones, 84% being singletons. The source material was peripheral blood. The origin of the receptors is a man aged 65 to 79 with acute or convalescent COVID-19. CDR3s include the opening cysteine and the closing phenylalanine or tryptophan. D genes are given only for firm matches. Only some rows state a clone size, as once, few, many or a class for expanded clones.

-,TRBV7-8,-,TRBJ2-2,CASSLIMWQGNTGELFF,TGTGCCAGCAGCTTAATTATGTGGCAGGGGAACACCGGGGAGCTGTTTTTT
TRBD2,TRBV7-2,-,TRBJ2-7,CASSESGDPYEQYF,TGTGCCAGCAGCGAGAGCGGGGACCCCTACGAGCAGTACTTC
-,TRBV6-5,-,TRBJ1-1,CASSYGEGMVTEAFF,TGTGCCAGCAGTTACGGCGAGGGTATGGTAACTGAAGCTTTCTTT
TRBD1,TRBV19,-,TRBJ1-1,CASTLAGGLNTEAFF,TGTGCCAGTACCCTCGCAGGGGGACTGAACACTGAAGCTTTCTTT
TRBD2,TRBV2,few,TRBJ2-7,CASSPRDYRGEQYF,TGTGCCAGCAGCCCCCGGGACTATAGGGGCGAGCAGTACTTC
-,TRBV29-1,-,TRBJ2-2,CSVEDTGQRAGELFF,TGCAGCGTTGAAGATACCGGACAACGGGCCGGGGAGCTGTTTTTT
TRBD1,TRBV5-1,-,TRBJ1-4,CASSHGQGALEKLFF,TGCGCCAGCAGTCATGGACAGGGGGCCTTAGAAAAACTGTTTTTT
-,TRBV29-1,-,TRBJ2-7,CSVEGHFPYEQYF,TGCAGCGTTGAAGGACACTTCCCCTACGAGCAGTACTTC
-,TRBV30,-,TRBJ2-1,CAWSRGGGANNEQFF,TGTGCCTGGAGTCGGGGCGGAGGGGCAAACAATGAGCAGTTCTTC
-,TRBV19,-,TRBJ1-5,CASIGGSNQPQHF,TGTGCCAGTATTGGGGGGTCCAATCAGCCCCAGCATTTT
TRBD1,TRBV3-1/TRBV3-2,-,TRBJ1-2,CASSRQGTSNGYTF,TGTGCCAGCAGCCGACAGGGAACCTCAAATGGCTACACCTTC
-,TRBV5-1,-,TRBJ2-5,CASRAEETQYF,TGCGCCAGCAGGGCAGAAGAGACCCAGTACTTC
-,TRBV5-1,-,TRBJ2-2,CASTGTTNTGELFF,TGCGCCAGCACCGGGACAACGAACACCGGGGAGCTGTTTTTT
-,TRBV9,-,TRBJ2-7,CASSVEPRGEQYF,TGTGCCAGCAGCGTAGAACCGCGGGGAGAGCAGTACTTC
-,TRBV5-1,-,TRBJ2-1,CASSLELPYNEQFF,TGCGCCAGCAGCTTGGAACTACCTTACAATGAGCAGTTCTTC
-,TRBV6-1,-,TRBJ1-1,CASSDRVGNTEAFF,TGTGCCAGCAGTGACAGGGTTGGGAACACTGAAGCTTTCTTT
-,TRBV3-1/TRBV3-2,-,TRBJ1-6,CASSKSDSYNSPLHF,TGTGCCAGCAGTAAAAGTGACAGTTACAATTCACCCCTCCACTTT
TRBD1,TRBV5-3,-,TRBJ1-1,CARRGDRGTEAFF,TGTGCCAGAAGGGGGGACAGGGGGACTGAAGCTTTCTTT
TRBD2,TRBV7-2,-,TRBJ2-5,CASSSGGETQYF,TGTGCCAGCAGCTCGGGGGGAGAGACCCAGTACTTC
-,TRBV9,once,TRBJ2-2,CASSVNRLMNTGELFF,TGTGCCAGCAGCGTAAACAGGTTGATGAACACCGGGGAGCTGTTTTTT
TRBD2,TRBV15,once,TRBJ2-5,CATTYAGTGGETQYF,TGTGCCACCACCTACGCGGGAACGGGAGGTGAGACCCAGTACTTC
TRBD2,TRBV10-3,-,TRBJ2-5,CATGTSGWPETQYF,TGTGCCACCGGGACTAGCGGGTGGCCAGAGACCCAGTACTTC
-,TRBV9,-,TRBJ2-7,CASSVAEGRYEQYF,TGTGCCAGCAGCGTCGCGGAGGGCCGATACGAGCAGTACTTC
-,TRBV23-1,-,TRBJ2-7,CASSQPLRLFEQYF,TGCGCCAGCAGCCAACCTCTCCGACTTTTCGAGCAGTACTTC
-,TRBV7-3,-,TRBJ2-2,CASSLTGGLLTGELFF,TGTGCCAGCAGCTTAACGGGAGGCCTACTCACCGGGGAGCTGTTTTTT
-,TRBV21-1,-,TRBJ1-5,CASSKEGSGRWDYIRNQPQHF,TGTGCCAGCAGCAAAGAAGGTTCGGGGAGGTGGGACTATATACGCAATCAGCCCCAGCATTTT
-,TRBV28,-,TRBJ1-2,CASSFPGDGYTF,TGTGCCAGCAGTTTTCCCGGGGATGGCTACACCTTC
TRBD1,TRBV19,-,TRBJ1-2,CASTSPDRGPRGYTF,TGTGCCAGTACCTCCCCGGACAGGGGGCCTCGTGGCTACACCTTC
TRBD1,TRBV29-1,-,TRBJ1-4,CSVEATGANEKLFF,TGCAGCGTTGAAGCAACAGGGGCTAATGAAAAACTGTTTTTT
-,TRBV5-1,-,TRBJ2-7,CASSLAIASSYEQYF,TGCGCCAGCAGCTTGGCTATCGCAAGCTCCTACGAGCAGTACTTC
-,TRBV6-1,-,TRBJ1-6,CASSEVAGGYSPLHF,TGTGCCAGCAGTGAAGTCGCGGGTGGTTATTCACCCCTCCACTTT
TRBD1,TRBV30,-,TRBJ1-1,CAWSPYRDRQNTEAFF,TGTGCCTGGAGTCCCTATCGGGACAGGCAGAACACTGAAGCTTTCTTT
-,TRBV29-1,many,TRBJ2-2,CSVDQANTGELFF,TGCAGCGTTGACCAGGCGAACACCGGGGAGCTGTTTTTT
TRBD2,TRBV19,-,TRBJ2-5,CASSGGLGPKETQYF,TGTGCCAGTTCGGGGGGACTAGGGCCAAAAGAGACCCAGTACTTC
-,TRBV30,-,TRBJ1-5,CAWSVVSGFLRGYQPQHF,TGTGCCTGGAGTGTTGTATCGGGGTTTCTTCGAGGCTATCAGCCCCAGCATTTT
TRBD2,TRBV19,-,TRBJ2-5,CASSIWGGGQQETQYF,TGTGCCAGTAGTATTTGGGGCGGGGGGCAACAAGAGACCCAGTACTTC
-,TRBV10-3,-,TRBJ1-1,CAISGHQMNTEAFF,TGTGCCATCAGTGGACATCAGATGAACACTGAAGCTTTCTTT
-,TRBV5-4,-,TRBJ2-1,CASSLGGPGGLNEQFF,TGTGCCAGCAGCTTAGGAGGACCCGGAGGGCTCAATGAGCAGTTCTTC
-,TRBV5-8,-,TRBJ2-2,CASSWGTLNTGELFF,TGTGCCAGCAGCTGGGGGACACTTAACACCGGGGAGCTGTTTTTT
-,TRBV6-5,-,TRBJ1-6,CASTVNIAVNSPLHF,TGTGCCAGCACCGTGAATATAGCTGTCAATTCACCCCTCCACTTT
-,TRBV4-2,few,TRBJ2-7,CASSPTGEGLLEQYF,TGTGCCAGCAGCCCGACGGGAGAGGGCCTACTCGAGCAGTACTTC
TRBD1,TRBV7-2,-,TRBJ2-4,CASSLAARGAKNIQYF,TGTGCCAGCAGCTTAGCCGCCAGGGGGGCCAAAAACATTCAGTACTTC
TRBD1,TRBV19,-,TRBJ1-3,CASTQNRGVSGNTIYF,TGTGCCAGTACCCAAAACAGGGGCGTCTCTGGAAACACCATATATTTT
TRBD2,TRBV5-1,few,TRBJ2-1,CASSFGSGGPPSNEQFF,TGCGCCAGCAGCTTTGGTAGCGGGGGCCCTCCTAGCAATGAGCAGTTCTTC
-,TRBV20-1,-,TRBJ1-2,CSARVGIGYTF,TGCAGTGCTAGAGTTGGCATTGGCTACACCTTC
-,TRBV6-6,-,TRBJ2-5,CASSTGQGLETQYF,TGTGCCAGCAGTACAGGACAAGGTTTGGAGACCCAGTACTTC
TRBD1,TRBV5-3,-,TRBJ1-3,CARSNPGTGDQNSGNTIYF,TGTGCCAGAAGCAACCCCGGGACAGGGGACCAAAATTCTGGAAACACCATATATTTT
TRBD1,TRBV24-1,-,TRBJ2-7,CATSDPGTGASYEQYF,TGTGCCACCAGTGATCCCGGGACAGGAGCTTCCTACGAGCAGTACTTC
TRBD1,TRBV14,once,TRBJ2-7,CASSPSRKGQGAGYEQYF,TGTGCCAGCAGCCCAAGCCGGAAGGGACAGGGGGCGGGCTACGAGCAGTACTTC
-,TRBV13,-,TRBJ1-3,CASSLDGRGSGNTIYF,TGTGCCAGCAGCTTAGACGGGAGGGGTTCTGGAAACACCATATATTTT
-,TRBV20-1,-,TRBJ2-3,CSATLDTQYF,TGCAGTGCTACCTTAGATACGCAGTATTTT
-,TRBV24-1,once,TRBJ1-6,CATPVRRVAYNSPLHF,TGTGCCACCCCAGTTCGCAGGGTCGCCTATAATTCACCCCTCCACTTT